These 13 T cell receptor beta chains share one sample of origin, sequenced in a study of T-cell reconstitution after alpha-beta-depleted transplantation in children. During its preparation, the TCRbeta library received unique molecular identifiers. TCRdb analysed the PCR reads with MiXCR anew, one entry per CDR3 protein. Found here are some 280,000 distinct CDR3 sequences, over 8% of them singletons; the top ten hold roughly a tenth. Sequences were derived from PBMCs from the stem cell graft donor, sampled from the stem cell graft. The receptor source for this set is a human donor who donated a stem cell graft to a child with SCID.

The gene calls are TRBV20-1 and TRBJ2-7; no definite D call. The V end was cut by 0 bases, the J end by 3 bases, with 12 bases between. The CDR3 is 14 amino acids. The V gene's germline CDR1 is DFQATT and CDR2 SNEGSKA (reference sequence). The CDR3 DNA follows: TGCAGTGCTAGAGATCAGAGGAAAAACTACGAGCAGTACTTC. This encodes CSARDQRKNYEQYF.

This rearrangement joins TRBV15 to TRBJ2-1; D call uncertain. The CDR3 is 14 amino acids. Trimming took 0 bases from V and 7 from J, leaving 10 bases between them. The germline V gene has CDR1 LNHNV and CDR2 YYDKDF (reference sequence). The CDR3 DNA follows: TGTGCCACCAGCAGAGATCGTGGGGTTAATGAGCAGTTCTTC. It is translated as CATSRDRGVNEQFF.

J is TRBJ2-7 and V is TRBV12-3 or TRBV12-4, with D perhaps TRBD2 (5 bases). The V end lost 6 bases, the J end lost 1 base, and 10 bases lay between the germline ends. This CDR3 has 13 residues. The CDR3 is CASRDRLSYEQYF. The CDR3 bases are TGTGCCAGCAGAGACCGACTATCCTACGAGCAGTACTTC.

J is TRBJ2-5 and V is TRBV10-3; D unresolved. CDR1 and CDR2 (germline): ENHRY, SYGVKD. The CDR3 contains 14 residues. V lost 2 bases and J 4 bases, leaving 11 bases between the germline ends. This CDR3 is CAISENLGTETQYF. CDR3 bases: TGTGCCATCAGTGAGAATTTAGGTACAGAGACCCAGTACTTC.

The chain employs TRBV11-2 and TRBJ2-4, with TRBD2 as a possible D gene (6 bases). Trimming stripped 2 bases from V and 2 bases from J, with 10 bases between. CDR1 is SGHAT and CDR2 is FQNNGV in the germline V gene. The CDR3 length is 15 residues. In nucleotides, the CDR3 is TGTGCCAGCAGCTTACCTGGGGGGACCAAAAACATTCAGTACTTC. Protein sequence: CASSLPGGTKNIQYF.

CDR3 DNA: TGCAGTGCTAGTTCTACAGCGGGCTATGGCTACACCTTC. This codes for CSASSTAGYGYTF. The rearrangement links TRBV20-1 to TRBJ1-2; no firm D call. The CDR3 loop spans 13 amino acids. From germline, CDR1 is DFQATT and CDR2 SNEGSKA (reference sequence). Trimming cost V 3 bases and J 4 bases, with 12 bases left between them.

This clonotype was seen a few times. The chain carries TRBV12-3 or TRBV12-4 and TRBJ2-1; the D gene could be TRBD1 or TRBD2 (5 bases each). The CDR3 sequence is 14 residues long. V was shortened by 8 bases and J by 6 bases, with 17 bases between the two germline ends. DNA for the CDR3: TGTGCCAGCGTCAGTTGGGGGTTCGGCAATGAGCAGTTCTTC. It specifies CASVSWGFGNEQFF.

A few counts support this clonotype. V and J are TRBV5-8 and TRBJ1-2; no firm D call. CDR3 length equals 13 residues. The V gene's germline CDR1 is SGHTS and CDR2 YDEGEE. The V end lost 7 bases, the J end lost 4 bases, and 14 bases lay between the germline ends. The CDR3 region is CASHLGLSYGYTF. The CDR3 nucleotides are TGTGCCAGCCATTTGGGCCTATCCTATGGCTACACCTTC.

The chain employs TRBV5-5 and TRBJ1-5; no reliable D call. V lost 4 bases to trimming and J lost 7 bases, with 21 bases between them. This CDR3 is built from 16 residues. Germline-derived CDR1 and CDR2 are SGHKS and YYEKEE (reference sequence). CDR3 nucleotide sequence: TGTGCCAGCAGCCCGGGTGGGGAGTATTCAAACCAGCCCCAGCATTTT. Translation: CASSPGGEYSNQPQHF.

This clonotype was seen repeatedly, ten times or more. The CDR3: CATSREGTSGYNEQFF. Here the CDR3 DNA reads TGTGCCACCAGCAGAGAGGGGACTAGCGGTTACAATGAGCAGTTCTTC. This chain joins TRBV15 and TRBJ2-1; the match to TRBD2 covers 11 bases. Germline CDR1 and CDR2: LNHNV and YYDKDF (reference sequence). This CDR3 comprises 16 residues. Unmatched junction bases numbered 2, after V lost 0 bases and J lost 4 bases.

As concerns this clonotype: At one end the junction does not follow the germline gene, possibly because of a read error. The J gene is TRBJ2-3, the V gene TRBV2, with 13 bases lining up with TRBD2. In germline, CDR1 is SNHLY, CDR2 FYNNEI. The CDR3 consists of 15 residues. CDR3 amino acids: CASSVGTSGGGTQYF. Written as DNA, the CDR3 is TGTGCCAGCAGTGTAGGAACTAGCGGGGGGGGTACGCAGTACTTT.

This clonotype was recorded a few times. The rearrangement uses TRBV27 and TRBJ2-3; the D gene is possibly TRBD1 (6 bases). The CDR3 covers 15 residues. The germline V gene encodes CDR1 MNHEY and CDR2 SMNVEV (reference sequence). The V end lost 6 bases, the J end lost 3 bases, and 16 bases lay between the germline ends. For the CDR3, the DNA is TGTGCCAGCAGCCGGACAGCAAGTCGGACAGATACGCAGTATTTT. Translation gives CASSRTASRTDTQYF.

This clonotype was observed a handful of times. This chain uses TRBV15 with TRBJ2-3; D is possibly TRBD1 or TRBD2 (5 bases each). The germline V gene has CDR1 LNHNV and CDR2 YYDKDF (reference sequence). Trimming shortened V by 7 bases and J by 4 bases, and 12 bases separated the two germline ends. This CDR3 has 13 residues. The CDR3 nucleotides read TGTGCCACCACCCCGGGGCGGGCAGATACGCAGTATTTT. Its translation: CATTPGRADTQYF.